The next 32 T cell receptor beta chains were all read from a single sample in a study of identifying expanded T cells in peripheral blood. Profiling relied on immunoSEQ multiplex PCR, and the TCRdb table lists in-frame clones only, not all of them. The sample includes over 100,000 clones, approximately 90% of them seen just once. The material sequenced was blood. The receptors derive from a person aged 18 to 69 in good health.

This clone was detected once. The chain employs TRBV21-1 and TRBJ2-1. TRBV21-1 is labeled a pseudogene. The CDR3 is 15 residues long. CDR3 loop: CASSETPGFKNEQFF. Written as DNA, the CDR3 is TGTGCCAGCAGCGAGACACCGGGCTTCAAGAATGAGCAGTTCTTC.

This sequence joins TRBV7-6 and TRBJ1-5; D gene ambiguous. Trimming left V 1 base short and J 0 bases short, with 7 bases between. Germline assignment: CDR1 SGHVS and CDR2 FNYEAQ. The CDR3 loop spans 15 amino acids. As DNA, the CDR3 is TGTGCCAGCAGCTTAGGCCGAGGTAGCAATCAGCCCCAGCATTTT. Translated: CASSLGRGSNQPQHF.

A single count supports this clone. The chain joins TRBV21-1 to TRBJ2-1; TRBD2 reflects the table's D call only, with no check against the DNA. TRBV21-1 is described as a pseudogene. This CDR3 is built from 20 residues. CDR3 DNA sequence: TGTGCCAGCAGCCCCCACCTGTTCGGACTAGCGGGGGGGCGATACAATGAGCAGTTCTTC. Encoded protein: CASSPHLFGLAGGRYNEQFF.

This chain links TRBV7-3 with TRBJ2-1; D uncertain. CDR3 length equals 13 residues. Germline V lookup: CDR1 SGHTA, CDR2 FQGTGA. The V gene lost 5 bases and the J gene lost 9 bases, with 14 bases spanning the gap. DNA of the CDR3: TGTGCCAGCAGCGAAGCGCCTTTGGGTGAGCAGTTCTTC. It yields the protein CASSEAPLGEQFF. Full variable domain (rest looked up from reference TRBV7-3 and TRBJ2-1): GAGVSQTPSNKVTEKGKYVELRCDPISGHTALYWYRQSLGQGPEFLIYFQGTGAADDSGLPNDRFFAVRPEGSVSTLKIQRTERGDSAVYLCASSEAPLGEQFFGPGTRLTVL.

The chain carries TRBV28 and TRBJ2-2, with TRBD1 matching 9 bases. J lost 5 bases, V lost 6 bases, and 7 bases had no gene match. Germline V gene lookup returns CDR1 MDHEN and CDR2 SYDVKM. The CDR3 extends over 15 amino acids. The CDR3 spells CASRLTGGWTGELFF. The CDR3 nucleotides are TGTGCCAGCAGATTGACAGGGGGATGGACCGGGGAGCTGTTTTTT.

A few counts support this clone. The chain couples TRBV27 to TRBJ2-1; 12 bases align to TRBD2. Germline values: CDR1 MNHEY, CDR2 SMNVEV (reference sequence). Germline trimming cut 6 bases from V and 5 bases from J; bases unmatched to any gene: 5. The CDR3 sequence is 15 residues long. CDR3 nucleotides: TGTGCCAGCAGCCTCAGGACTAGCGGGAACAATGAGCAGTTCTTC. Protein product: CASSLRTSGNNEQFF.

The rearrangement links TRBV28 to TRBJ1-4; 8 nucleotides line up with TRBD1. With V trimmed by 7 bases and J by 6 bases, 7 bases remained unmatched. Germline V CDR1 and CDR2: MDHEN, SYDVKM. There are 14 residues in the CDR3. The CDR3 DNA sequence: TGTGCCAGCACCCCTACAGGGGGTGATGAAAAACTGTTTTTT. This codes for CASTPTGGDEKLFF.

The V gene is TRBV18, the J gene TRBJ1-3; D gene ambiguous. CDR3 length equals 15 residues. Germline CDR1 is KGHSH and CDR2 is LQKENI. Trimming shortened V by 0 bases and J by 0 bases, and 6 bases separated the two germline ends. The CDR3 bases are TGTGCCAGCTCACCACCGGTCTTCTCTGGAAACACCATATATTTT. This sequence encodes CASSPPVFSGNTIYF. Full variable domain (missing parts from reference TRBV18 and TRBJ1-3): NAGVMQNPRHLVRRRGQEARLRCSPMKGHSHVYWYRQLPEEGLKFMVYLQKENIIDESGMPKERFSAEFPKEGPSILRIQQVVRGDSAAYFCASSPPVFSGNTIYFGEGSWLTVV.

The chain combines TRBV5-4 with TRBJ2-1; 9 nucleotides agree with TRBD2. Germline values: CDR1 SGHNT, CDR2 YYREEE (reference sequence). CDR3 length: 18 amino acids. V lost 0 bases, J lost 7 bases, and 14 bases stayed unmatched. The CDR3 reads CASSLARSSGDPQNEQFF. CDR3 in DNA: TGTGCCAGCAGCTTGGCAAGGTCTAGCGGGGACCCTCAGAATGAGCAGTTCTTC. Full variable domain (missing parts from reference TRBV5-4 and TRBJ2-1): ETGVTQSPTHLIKTRGQQVTLRCSSQSGHNTVSWYQQALGQGPQFIFQYYREEENGRGNFPPRFSGLQFPNYSSELNVNALELDDSALYLCASSLARSSGDPQNEQFFGPGTRLTVL.

This chain connects TRBV7-2 to TRBJ1-3, with 7 positions matching TRBD1. This CDR3 is 15 amino acids long. The trim removed 3 bases at V and 0 bases at J, leaving 2 bases unmatched. Germline values: CDR1 SGHTA, CDR2 FQGNSA. CDR3 residues: CASSFRDSSGNTIYF. The CDR3 DNA reads as TGTGCCAGCAGCTTCCGGGACAGCTCTGGAAACACCATATATTTT. The whole variable domain, filled in from reference TRBV7-2 and TRBJ1-3, reads GAGVSQSPSNKVTEKGKDVELRCDPISGHTALYWYRQSLGQGLEFLIYFQGNSAPDKSGLPSDRFSAERTGGSVSTLTIQRTQQEDSAVYLCASSFRDSSGNTIYFGEGSWLTVV.

The chain carries TRBV7-9 and TRBJ1-2, with D possibly TRBD1 on 5 matching bases. The CDR3 runs to 13 residues. Trimming cost V 7 bases and J 4 bases, with 13 bases left between them. CDR1 and CDR2 (germline): SEHNR, FQNEAQ (reference sequence). The CDR3 protein is CASNSDRAYGYTF. The CDR3 coding sequence is TGTGCCAGCAATTCCGACAGAGCCTATGGCTACACCTTC.

The J gene is TRBJ2-5, the V gene TRBV28, with a tentative D call TRBD2 (5 bases). Trimming removed 5 bases from V and 0 bases from J, with 22 bases in between. This CDR3 is 18 amino acids long. Germline CDR1 reads MDHEN; CDR2 reads SYDVKM. The CDR3 loop is CASSRSPLPLADQETQYF. The CDR3 DNA follows: TGTGCCAGCAGTCGATCACCCCTCCCCCTAGCAGACCAAGAGACCCAGTACTTC.

The V call is TRBV6-5, the J call TRBJ2-5, with D possibly TRBD1 on 6 matching bases. The CDR3 is 12 residues long. Per the germline V gene, CDR1 is MNHEY and CDR2 is SVGAGI. V was cut by 6 bases and J by 3 bases, with 8 bases left in between. The CDR3 DNA reads TGTGCCAGCAGGTACAGGGAAGAGACCCAGTACTTC. It encodes CASRYREETQYF.

The rearrangement uses TRBV9 and TRBJ1-3; D not certain. V shed 3 bases and J shed 4 bases, with 8 bases lying between them. The CDR3 has 13 residues. Germline values: CDR1 SGDLS, CDR2 YYNGEE. CDR3 in amino acids: CASSADLGNTIYF. The CDR3 DNA follows: TGTGCCAGCAGCGCCGACTTAGGAAACACCATATATTTT.

The V and J genes are TRBV5-1 and TRBJ2-7, with 14 bases aligning to TRBD2. The CDR3 is 16 amino acids. With V trimmed by 3 bases and J by 5 bases, 7 bases remained unmatched. In germline, CDR1 is SGHRS, CDR2 YFSETQ. The CDR3 region is CASSSGTSGSFHEQYF. The CDR3 bases are TGCGCCAGCAGCTCCGGGACTAGCGGGAGTTTCCACGAGCAGTACTTC.

The rearrangement links TRBV11-3 to TRBJ2-2; 11 positions agree with TRBD1. The germline V gene encodes CDR1 SGHNT and CDR2 YENEEA. Trimming took 7 bases from V and 4 from J; bases not matched to a gene: 11. The CDR3 is 17 amino acids. CDR3 DNA: TGTGCCAGCACCCAAGGACAGGGGGCGCCGGGCACCGGGGAGCTGTTTTTT. Translated: CASTQGQGAPGTGELFF.

The chain carries TRBV12-5 and TRBJ2-7; 10 bases fit TRBD2. J lost 5 bases, V lost 1 base, and 2 bases had no gene match. The CDR3 has 14 residues. Germline V gene lookup returns CDR1 LGHNT and CDR2 FRNRAP. CDR3 coding DNA: TGTGCTAGTGGTTTGGAAGGACTAGCGGACGAGCAGTACTTC. This translates into CASGLEGLADEQYF.

This sequence joins TRBV14 and TRBJ2-1; possible D gene TRBD2, 6 bases. The CDR3 contains 14 residues. Germline CDR1 SGHDN, CDR2 FVKESK. V gave up 3 bases and J gave up 8 bases, with 14 bases separating them. The CDR3 DNA is TGTGCCAGCAGCCATTTAGCGGTCGGGGATGAGCAGTTCTTC. Protein: CASSHLAVGDEQFF.

Regarding this clone: The same CDR3 arises from other DNA sequences in this sample as well. The V call is TRBV19, the J call TRBJ1-5; D not certain. The CDR3 length is 15 residues. Germline V gives CDR1 LNHDA, CDR2 SQIVND (reference sequence). V was pared by 5 bases and J by 0 bases, with 11 bases between. The CDR3 is CASSLRGNSNQPQHF. The CDR3 DNA reads as TGTGCCAGTAGTCTCCGGGGAAATAGCAATCAGCCCCAGCATTTT.

The J gene is TRBJ1-1, the V gene TRBV25-1; D remains ambiguous. This CDR3 comprises 11 residues. Trimming left V 2 bases short and J 8 bases short, with 6 bases between. CDR1 MGHDK and CDR2 SYGVNS come from the germline V gene. DNA for the CDR3: TGTGCCAGCAGTGAAACATGGGAAGCTTTCTTT. Amino acids: CASSETWEAFF.

The gene calls are TRBV5-4 and TRBJ2-5; a weak D match, TRBD2 (7 bases). V shed 2 bases and J shed 4 bases, with 15 bases lying between them. The CDR3 contains 15 residues. The germline V gene has CDR1 SGHNT and CDR2 YYREEE (reference sequence). The CDR3 bases are TGTGCCAGCAGCTTCCCGGGGGGCGCAGGAGAGACCCAGTACTTC. Translation gives CASSFPGGAGETQYF.

V and J are TRBV5-1 and TRBJ1-4, with D perhaps TRBD1 (5 bases). There are 14 residues in the CDR3. V lost 3 bases, J lost 6 bases, and 12 bases lay in between. The germline CDR1 and CDR2 sequences are SGHRS and YFSETQ. CDR3 bases: TGCGCCAGCAGCTCCTCGGGGGTTGATGAAAAACTGTTTTTT. This encodes CASSSSGVDEKLFF.

V is TRBV7-8 and J is TRBJ1-3; no definite D call. The CDR3 is made up of 15 amino acids. Trimming removed 7 bases at V and 0 bases at J, with 13 bases between. Germline CDR1 SGHVS, CDR2 FQNEAQ. The CDR3 nucleotides read TGTGCCAGCACCCCACATAAATACTCTGGAAACACCATATATTTT. Protein product: CASTPHKYSGNTIYF.

J is TRBJ2-2 and V is TRBV5-1, with D unclear. The germline CDR1 and CDR2 sequences are SGHRS and YFSETQ. Deletions cut 4 bases from V and 0 bases from J, with 16 bases between. CDR3 length: 17 amino acids. The CDR3 nucleotides are TGCGCCAGCAGCCTGACTGGCAGAAGCGCGAACACCGGGGAGCTGTTTTTT. This codes for CASSLTGRSANTGELFF.

The V and J genes are TRBV7-6 and TRBJ2-7, with a weak D call TRBD2 (6 bases). The CDR3 sequence is 12 residues long. Germline V CDR1 and CDR2: SGHVS, FNYEAQ. The V and J ends lost 5 bases and 12 bases respectively, with 17 bases between them. Written as DNA, the CDR3 is TGTGCCAGCAGCCTGGAGGGGCTTGTTCCGTACTTC. This gives the protein CASSLEGLVPYF.

The V gene is TRBV10-3, the J gene TRBJ1-5; D ambiguous. CDR1 is ENHRY, CDR2 SYGVKD, per germline. Deletions cut 0 bases from V and 5 bases from J, with 5 bases between. The CDR3 contains 13 residues. The CDR3 loop is CAISESSDQPQHF. In DNA form, the CDR3 reads TGTGCCATCAGTGAGTCTTCGGATCAGCCCCAGCATTTT.

J is TRBJ2-1 and V is TRBV7-8; no reliable D call. Germline CDR1 reads SGHVS; CDR2 reads FQNEAQ. CDR3 size: 13 residues. Trimming stripped 1 base from V and 6 bases from J, with 7 bases between. This CDR3 reads CASSLGGLNEQFF. CDR3 DNA: TGTGCCAGCAGCTTAGGGGGTCTCAATGAGCAGTTCTTC.

V is TRBV7-3 and J is TRBJ2-3, with D maybe TRBD2 (6 bases). V was shortened by 5 bases and J by 2 bases, with 8 bases between the two germline ends. The CDR3 extends over 13 amino acids. Germline-derived CDR1 and CDR2 are SGHTA and FQGTGA. This CDR3 reads CASSLDYTDTQYF. The CDR3 region has the DNA TGTGCCAGCAGCCTGGACTACACAGATACGCAGTATTTT.

This clone was observed once. The chain carries TRBV6-6 and TRBJ1-2; possible D gene TRBD1, 6 bases. Looked up from germline, CDR1 is MNHNY and CDR2 is SVGAGI (reference sequence). The CDR3 length is 16 residues. Deletions cut 2 bases from V and 4 bases from J, with 17 bases between. CDR3 in amino acids: CASSYTNTQGFYGYTF. CDR3 nucleotide sequence: TGTGCCAGCAGTTACACGAACACACAGGGATTCTATGGCTACACCTTC.

The V gene is TRBV6-6, the J gene TRBJ1-4; 7 nucleotides match TRBD1. This CDR3 contains 15 residues. Germline CDR1 MNHNY, CDR2 SVGAGI (reference sequence). The J segment lost 4 bases and the V segment lost 2 bases, leaving 4 bases of the junction unmatched. The CDR3 protein is CASSYLGQSNEKLFF. In nucleotides, the CDR3 is TGTGCCAGCAGTTACCTGGGACAGAGTAATGAAAAACTGTTTTTT.

The rearrangement uses TRBV7-2 and TRBJ2-1, with D perhaps matching TRBD1 or TRBD2 (6 bases each). V lost 5 bases and J lost 11, with 13 bases in between. The CDR3 is 12 residues long. Germline values: CDR1 SGHTA, CDR2 FQGNSA. The CDR3 here is CASSPGADQQFF. In DNA form, the CDR3 reads TGTGCCAGCAGCCCGGGGGCGGATCAGCAGTTCTTC.

V and J are TRBV19 and TRBJ2-1; 9 bases agree with TRBD1. CDR3 length: 13 residues. The V segment lost 6 bases and the J segment 6 bases; nucleotides outside the gene matches: 3. Germline assignment: CDR1 LNHDA and CDR2 SQIVND (reference sequence). DNA for the CDR3: TGTGCCAGTAGATCGGGACAGGGCAATGAGCAGTTCTTC. As protein: CASRSGQGNEQFF.